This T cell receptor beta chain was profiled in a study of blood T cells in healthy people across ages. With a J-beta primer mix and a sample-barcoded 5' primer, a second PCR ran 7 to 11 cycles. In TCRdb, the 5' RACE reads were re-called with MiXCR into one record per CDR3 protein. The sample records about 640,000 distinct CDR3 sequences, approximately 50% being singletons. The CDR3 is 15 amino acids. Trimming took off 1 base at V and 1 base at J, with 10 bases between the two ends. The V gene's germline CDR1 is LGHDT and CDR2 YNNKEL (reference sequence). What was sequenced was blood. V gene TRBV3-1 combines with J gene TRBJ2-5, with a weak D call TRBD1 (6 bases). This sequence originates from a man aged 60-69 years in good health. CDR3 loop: CASSQGGLGQETQYF. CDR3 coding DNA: TGTGCCAGCAGCCAAGGGGGGCTAGGCCAAGAGACCCAGTACTTC.